The 22 T cell receptor beta chains below come from one sample, sequenced in a study of T cells after posttransplantation cyclophosphamide. The repertoire was sequenced with immunoSEQ multiplex PCR; TCRdb's copy has only in-frame clones and lacks some. Of tens of thousands of clones listed, 85% to 95% were seen once; the top ten hold less than 3.5%. The sample was PBMCs. Receptors were obtained from a woman aged 50 to 60 in good health and a related stem cell transplant donor.

This clone appeared once. The chain combines TRBV5-1 with TRBJ1-2, with 11 nucleotides matching TRBD1. From germline, CDR1 is SGHRS and CDR2 YFSETQ. The CDR3 extends over 14 amino acids. J gave up 6 bases and V 6 bases, and 7 bases lay outside the gene matches. CDR3 coding DNA: TGCGCCAGCACCAGGACAGGGGGCGAAGATGGCTACACCTTC. Protein product: CASTRTGGEDGYTF.

The V call is TRBV14, the J call TRBJ2-7; 8 nucleotides match TRBD2. CDR1 and CDR2 (germline): SGHDN, FVKESK. The trim removed 7 bases at V and 5 bases at J, leaving 7 bases unmatched. CDR3 size: 13 residues. CDR3 coding DNA: TGTGCCAGCAAGGCGGGGGGCTTCGACGAGCAGTACTTC. This encodes CASKAGGFDEQYF.

The rearrangement links TRBV11-3 to TRBJ2-5; 8 nucleotides match TRBD1. The end of the DNA is better explained by TRBJ2-7, so the J call may be wrong. CDR3 length: 15 amino acids. CDR1 and CDR2 from the germline V gene are SGHNT and YENEEA. The DNA for the CDR3 is TGTGCCAGCAGCCCAGGGGACAGGAGCTCCTACGAGCAGTACTTC. Encoded protein: CASSPGDRSSYEQYF.

This clone was detected only a few times. The chain couples TRBV5-8 to TRBJ2-2; D gene uncertain. Germline V gives CDR1 SGHTS, CDR2 YDEGEE. The CDR3 sequence is 14 residues long. Trimming removed 4 bases from V and 5 bases from J, with 12 bases in between. CDR3 loop: CASSLRVVTGELFF. In DNA, the CDR3 is TGTGCCAGCAGCCTTAGAGTGGTTACCGGGGAGCTGTTTTTT.

The genes are TRBV27 and TRBJ2-5; perhaps TRBD1 as D (6 bases). From germline, CDR1 is MNHEY and CDR2 SMNVEV (reference sequence). The V end was cut by 6 bases, the J end by 5 bases, with 16 bases between. The length of the CDR3 is 14 residues. This chain's CDR3 is CASSPQGSRETQYF. CDR3 sequence (DNA): TGTGCCAGCAGCCCACAGGGAAGCCGGGAGACCCAGTACTTC.

The chain recombines TRBV5-1 with TRBJ2-7, with D maybe TRBD1 (6 bases). The germline V and J ends were trimmed by 0 bases and 2 bases, with 21 bases remaining between them. CDR3 length: 18 residues. Germline CDR1 and CDR2: SGHRS and YFSETQ. The CDR3 sequence: CASSLALPGTRVPYEQYF. The DNA for the CDR3 is TGCGCCAGCAGCTTGGCCCTCCCCGGGACAAGGGTCCCCTACGAGCAGTACTTC.

This chain joins TRBV11-2 and TRBJ2-2; D is unresolved. The CDR3 has 15 residues. Looked up from germline, CDR1 is SGHAT and CDR2 is FQNNGV. V dropped 1 base and J dropped 3 bases, with 9 bases sitting between them. The DNA of the CDR3 is TGTGCCAGCAGCTTAGTCAGGTCCTACACCGGGGAGCTGTTTTTT. It is translated as CASSLVRSYTGELFF.

CDR3: CASSISGAYNEQFF. Written as DNA, the CDR3 is TGTGCCAGCAGCATTAGCGGAGCTTACAATGAGCAGTTCTTC. The V gene is TRBV4-2, the J gene TRBJ2-1; D is possibly TRBD2 (6 bases). V lost 5 bases, J lost 4 bases, and 12 bases lay in between. The CDR3 contains 14 residues. Looked up from germline, CDR1 is LGHNA and CDR2 is YNFKEQ.

The V gene is TRBV2, the J gene TRBJ2-3, with 8 bases that match TRBD1. The V gene's germline CDR1 is SNHLY and CDR2 FYNNEI. V lost 6 bases to trimming and J lost 3 bases; unmatched junction nucleotides: 5. This CDR3 region has 14 residues. CDR3 DNA: TGTGCCAGCAGCGCAGGGGGCATGACAGATACGCAGTATTTT. Translated, it gives CASSAGGMTDTQYF. Together with reference TRBV2 and TRBJ2-3, the CDR3 gives the full variable domain: EPEVTQTPSHQVTQMGQEVILRCVPISNHLYFYWYRQILGQKVEFLVSFYNNEISEKSEIFDDQFSVERPDGSNFTLKIRSTKLEDSAMYFCASSAGGMTDTQYFGPGTRLTVL.

The genes are TRBV10-3 and TRBJ1-2; 9 positions agree with TRBD1. The CDR3 extends over 16 amino acids. Germline V lookup: CDR1 ENHRY, CDR2 SYGVKD. J gave up 8 bases and V 6 bases, and 16 bases lay outside the gene matches. As DNA, the CDR3 is TGTGCCATCAGCGGGACAGGGCCATCTCCCTTTTCCGGCTACACCTTC. Translating gives CAISGTGPSPFSGYTF.

The V and J genes are TRBV6-1 and TRBJ1-1; TRBD1 matches 8 bases. Germline V CDR1 and CDR2: MNHNS, SASEGT. V trimming: 7 bases; J trimming: 2 bases; junction bases outside the gene matches: 6. There are 14 residues in the CDR3. CDR3 nucleotides: TGTGCCAGCACCTTGGACAGGGCAAACACTGAAGCTTTCTTT. Its protein product is CASTLDRANTEAFF.

V and J are TRBV2 and TRBJ1-2; D might be TRBD1 (5 bases). The germline V gene has CDR1 SNHLY and CDR2 FYNNEI. V lost 7 bases to trimming and J lost 7 bases, with 10 bases between them. The CDR3 consists of 11 residues. The CDR3, as DNA: TGTGCCAGCAAATGGGGGGGTGGCTACACCTTC. It specifies CASKWGGGYTF.

The chain carries TRBV4-1 and TRBJ1-5; D is uncertain. Germline CDR1 MGHRA, CDR2 YSYEKL. The CDR3 is 13 residues long. V lost 3 bases and J 4 bases, leaving 7 bases between the germline ends. The CDR3 here is CASSQRENQPQHF. The CDR3 DNA is TGCGCCAGCAGCCAGAGGGAGAATCAGCCCCAGCATTTT.

This clone was found a few times. V usage is TRBV15 and J usage is TRBJ1-1; D gene uncertain. Germline V CDR1 and CDR2: LNHNV, YYDKDF (reference sequence). Trimming took 6 bases from V and 3 from J, leaving 11 bases between them. The CDR3 contains 13 residues. The CDR3 region is CATSPPRDTEAFF. For the CDR3, the DNA is TGTGCCACCAGTCCCCCCCGGGACACTGAAGCTTTCTTT. The whole variable domain, remainder taken from reference TRBV15 and TRBJ1-1, is DAMVIQNPRYQVTQFGKPVTLSCSQTLNHNVMYWYQQKSSQAPKLLFHYYDKDFNNEADTPDNFQSRRPNTSFCFLDIRSPGLGDTAMYLCATSPPRDTEAFFGQGTRLTVV.

This rearrangement joins TRBV29-1 to TRBJ1-2; 11 nucleotides align to TRBD1. The CDR3 has 14 residues. V shed 6 bases, J shed 8 bases, and the junction held 11 bases outside the gene matches. CDR1 is SQVTM and CDR2 is ANQGSEA in the germline V gene. The chain's CDR3 is CSVDVDRGLGGYTF. For the CDR3, the DNA is TGCAGCGTCGACGTGGACAGGGGGCTGGGGGGCTACACCTTC.

The chain recombines TRBV15 with TRBJ1-4, with D unresolved. Trimming took off 3 bases at V and 8 bases at J, with 19 bases between the two ends. This CDR3 spans 16 amino acids. Germline V CDR1 and CDR2: LNHNV, YYDKDF (reference sequence). The CDR3 here is CATSSPLGPPGEKLFF. For the CDR3, the DNA is TGTGCCACCAGCAGCCCCCTTGGACCCCCGGGGGAAAAACTGTTTTTT. The whole variable domain, remainder taken from reference TRBV15 and TRBJ1-4, is DAMVIQNPRYQVTQFGKPVTLSCSQTLNHNVMYWYQQKSSQAPKLLFHYYDKDFNNEADTPDNFQSRRPNTSFCFLDIRSPGLGDTAMYLCATSSPLGPPGEKLFFGSGTQLSVL.

The chain recombines TRBV4-2 with TRBJ1-4; D might be TRBD1 (6 bases). This CDR3 is built from 16 residues. V lost 5 bases and J 6 bases, leaving 19 bases between the germline ends. Germline V gene data show CDR1 as LGHNA and CDR2 as YNFKEQ. CDR3 nucleotides: TGTGCCAGCAGCGAATTCCTACAGGGCGATGATGAAAAACTGTTTTTT. Encoded protein: CASSEFLQGDDEKLFF.

V and J are TRBV28 and TRBJ2-3; TRBD2 aligns across 14 bases. CDR1 and CDR2 (germline): MDHEN, SYDVKM. The CDR3 has 18 residues. Germline trimming cut 5 bases from V and 6 bases from J; bases unmatched to any gene: 13. CDR3 in amino acids: CASSLSATSGGVLDTQYF. The CDR3 bases are TGTGCCAGCAGTCTTTCAGCGACTAGCGGGGGGGTCCTTGATACGCAGTATTTT.

The chain couples TRBV15 to TRBJ2-7; the match to TRBD2 covers 10 bases. V trimming: 9 bases; J trimming: 3 bases; junction bases outside the gene matches: 8. Per germline, CDR1 LNHNV and CDR2 YYDKDF (reference sequence). The CDR3 extends over 14 amino acids. The CDR3 sequence is CATSQRGGGYEQYF. CDR3 sequence (DNA): TGTGCCACATCTCAGCGGGGGGGTGGCTACGAGCAGTACTTC.

The J gene is TRBJ2-1, the V gene TRBV10-1; 8 nucleotides match TRBD1. Germline V lookup: CDR1 WNHNN, CDR2 SYGVQD (reference sequence). The junction had 5 bases not matched to a gene; V was cut back by 0 bases and J by 7 bases. The CDR3 is made up of 15 amino acids. The CDR3 protein is CASSESTGGRNEQFF. CDR3 DNA: TGCGCCAGCAGTGAGTCTACAGGGGGTAGGAATGAGCAGTTCTTC.

The count of this clone is one. This sequence joins TRBV7-3 and TRBJ2-1; 9 bases agree with TRBD1. With V trimmed by 4 bases and J by 7 bases, 8 bases remained unmatched. Looked up from germline, CDR1 is SGHTA and CDR2 is FQGTGA. The CDR3 is made up of 15 amino acids. Here the CDR3 reads CASSSPGQGRNEQFF. CDR3 in DNA: TGTGCCAGCAGCTCGCCGGGACAGGGACGTAATGAGCAGTTCTTC.

The chain combines TRBV6-4 with TRBJ2-1; 8 bases agree with TRBD1. Germline V lookup: CDR1 MRHNA, CDR2 SNTAGT. This CDR3 contains 14 residues. The J segment lost 9 bases and the V segment lost 3 bases, leaving 7 bases of the junction unmatched. CDR3: CASSESQGAGEQFF. As DNA, the CDR3 is TGTGCCAGCAGTGAGTCGCAGGGGGCTGGTGAGCAGTTCTTC.